This T cell receptor beta chain was identified during a study of technical replicates of blood from several donors. Some clones are missing from TCRdb's copy, which holds only in-frame ones; the method was immunoSEQ multiplex PCR. Of nearly 70,000 clones listed, roughly 93% are singletons. V was shortened by 4 bases and J by 8 bases, with 17 bases between the two germline ends. The CDR3 extends over 15 amino acids. Germline V gene data show CDR1 as LNHDA and CDR2 as SQIVND (reference sequence). Input material: T cells isolated from PBMCs. The rearrangement uses TRBV19 and TRBJ1-4; D remains unclear. The clonotype comes from a human donor in good health. The CDR3 nucleotides read TGTGCCAGTAGTACCAGTCTGGGCCCCCGGGAAAAACTGTTTTTT. Its protein product is CASSTSLGPREKLFF.